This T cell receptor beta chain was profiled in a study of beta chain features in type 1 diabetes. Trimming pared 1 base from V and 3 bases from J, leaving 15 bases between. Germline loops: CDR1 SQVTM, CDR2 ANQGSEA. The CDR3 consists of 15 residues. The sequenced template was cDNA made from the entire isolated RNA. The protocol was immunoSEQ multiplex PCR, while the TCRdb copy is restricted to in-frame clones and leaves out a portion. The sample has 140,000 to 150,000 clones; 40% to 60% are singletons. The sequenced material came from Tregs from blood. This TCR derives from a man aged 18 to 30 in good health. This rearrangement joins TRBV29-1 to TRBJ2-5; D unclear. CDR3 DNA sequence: TGCAGCGTTGAAGGGTACAGTGGGTGGGAAGAGACCCAGTACTTC. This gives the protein CSVEGYSGWEETQYF.